These T cell receptor beta chains were read from a single sample in a study of T cell responses to AZD1222 COVID-19 vaccine. The repertoire was sequenced with immunoSEQ multiplex PCR; TCRdb's copy has only in-frame clones and lacks some. The sample holds 150,000 to 200,000 clones, 80% to 95% seen once. This specimen consisted of peripheral blood, obtained 28 days after the second AZD1222 dose. Receptor source: an adult who received the AZD1222 COVID-19 vaccine. Both conserved end residues are part of each CDR3. D genes are given only for firm matches. Clone size appears in some rows only: once, few, many, or a class for an expanded clone.

>TRBJ2-1|.|.|TRBV7-6
TGTGCCAGCAGCTTAGGTAGCCCGGGCAATGAGCAGTTCTTC
CASSLGSPGNEQFF
>TRBJ1-1|.|TRBD1|TRBV11-2
TGTGCCAGCAGCATAGCGGGACAGTTGAACACTGAAGCTTTCTTT
CASSIAGQLNTEAFF
>TRBJ2-6|.|.|TRBV7-3
TGTGCCAGCAGCCCCCGACAGGGAGGTTTGTCTGCCTCTGGGGCCAACGTCCTGACTTTC
CASSPRQGGLSASGANVLTF
>TRBJ2-2|.|.|TRBV14
TGTGCCAGCAGCCTTTTTGGTCTAGCGACCGGGGAGCTGTTTTTT
CASSLFGLATGELFF
>TRBJ2-1|.|TRBD1|TRBV5-4
TGTGCCAGCAGCTTACCGGGACAGTCCTACAATGAGCAGTTCTTC
CASSLPGQSYNEQFF
>TRBJ2-7|.|.|TRBV5-4
TGTGCCAGCAGCTTCAGAGGTTCCTACGAGCAGTACTTC
CASSFRGSYEQYF
>TRBJ1-1|.|.|TRBV27
TGTGCCAGCAGCCCGCCTGGGGAGAACACTGAAGCTTTCTTT
CASSPPGENTEAFF
>TRBJ2-1|once|TRBD2|TRBV19
TGTGCCAGTAGGACCTACGGGGGGGCCGTCTACAATGAGCAGTTCTTC
CASRTYGGAVYNEQFF
>TRBJ2-5|.|.|TRBV10-3
TGTGCCATCAGTCTCCGGGGTTTAGAGACCCAGTACTTC
CAISLRGLETQYF
>TRBJ2-3|.|.|TRBV20-1
TGCAGTGCTAGTTATACCCCTCGCACAGATACGCAGTATTTT
CSASYTPRTDTQYF
>TRBJ1-1|once|.|TRBV19
TGTGCCACCAAATCGGGGGAATCTCCTTTCACTGAAGCTTTCTTT
CATKSGESPFTEAFF
>TRBJ1-2|.|.|TRBV6-6
TGTGCCAGCAGTCAAAGGCGCGGGGGAAGCTCACTCAACTATGGCTACACCTTC
CASSQRRGGSSLNYGYTF
>TRBJ1-1|.|TRBD1|TRBV19
TGTGCCAGTAGTATCGGGACAGCCAGGGCTGAAGCTTTCTTT
CASSIGTARAEAFF
>TRBJ2-2|.|.|TRBV4-1
TGCGCCAGCAGCCAAGAGGCGGTCCCACAGGTTGGCACCGGGGAGCTGTTTTTT
CASSQEAVPQVGTGELFF
>TRBJ2-3|once|TRBD2|TRBV3-1/TRBV3-2
TGTGCCAGCAGCTTGCGGGAGGCGGAGGATACGCAGTATTTT
CASSLREAEDTQYF
>TRBJ1-2|.|TRBD1|TRBV2
TGTGCCAGCAGGGAGACAGGGAATGACTATGGCTACACCTTC
CASRETGNDYGYTF